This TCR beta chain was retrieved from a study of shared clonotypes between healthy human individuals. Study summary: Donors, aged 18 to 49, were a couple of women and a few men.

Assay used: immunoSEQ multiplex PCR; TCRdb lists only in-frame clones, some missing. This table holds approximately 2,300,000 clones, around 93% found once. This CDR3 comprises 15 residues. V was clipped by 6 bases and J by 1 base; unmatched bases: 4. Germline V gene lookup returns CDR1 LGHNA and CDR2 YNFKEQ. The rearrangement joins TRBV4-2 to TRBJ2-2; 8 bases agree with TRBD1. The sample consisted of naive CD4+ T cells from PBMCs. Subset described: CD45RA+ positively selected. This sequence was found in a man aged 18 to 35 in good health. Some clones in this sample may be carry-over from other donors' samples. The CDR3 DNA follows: TGTGCCAGCAGGGATGGGACAGGGAACACCGGGGAGCTGTTTTTT. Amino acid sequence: CASRDGTGNTGELFF.